A single sample gave rise to the 21 T cell receptor beta chains below, sequenced in a study of control samples from healthy donors and cancer patients. Produced via immunoSEQ multiplex PCR; TCRdb's table is partial and in-frame only. The sample carries about 130,000 clones, 90% recorded once. Sequences were obtained from blood. These receptors were taken from a man in his forties in good health.

The chain links TRBV7-9 to TRBJ1-4; possibly TRBD1 for D (5 bases). CDR1 and CDR2 (germline): SEHNR, FQNEAQ (reference sequence). With 5 bases removed from V and 3 bases from J, the gap between germline ends came to 16 bases. The CDR3 covers 16 residues. CDR3 amino acids: CASSGQGVTANEKLFF. The DNA of the CDR3 is TGTGCCAGCAGCGGGCAGGGAGTTACGGCTAATGAAAAACTGTTTTTT.

This chain joins TRBV5-6 and TRBJ1-1; D gene ambiguous. Germline V gives CDR1 SGHDT, CDR2 YYEEEE. V lost 2 bases and J lost 5, with 4 bases in between. The length of the CDR3 is 11 residues. CDR3 sequence: CASSFGTEAFF. Here the CDR3 DNA reads TGTGCCAGCAGCTTTGGAACTGAAGCTTTCTTT.

This rearrangement joins TRBV10-3 to TRBJ2-4, with a tentative D call TRBD1 (5 bases). The CDR3 covers 15 residues. Germline V gives CDR1 ENHRY, CDR2 SYGVKD. The V and J ends lost 6 bases and 2 bases respectively, with 14 bases between them. The CDR3 spells CAISNRPSSKNIQYF. CDR3 coding DNA: TGTGCCATCAGCAACAGGCCTTCCTCCAAAAACATTCAGTACTTC.

The chain links TRBV7-8 to TRBJ1-5; D might be TRBD1 (5 bases). Trimming pared 5 bases from V and 4 bases from J, leaving 12 bases between. In germline, CDR1 is SGHVS, CDR2 FQNEAQ. This CDR3 comprises 14 residues. In DNA, the CDR3 is TGTGCCAGCAGCCCTGGGACGGGGAATCAGCCCCAGCATTTT. Protein sequence: CASSPGTGNQPQHF.

CDR3 in DNA: TGCAGTGCTAGTTTGGCTAGCGGGGGGGAGACCCAGTACTTC. Translated, it gives CSASLASGGETQYF. The chain carries TRBV20-1 and TRBJ2-5; 11 bases align to TRBD2. Trimming at V came to 3 bases and at J to 5 bases, leaving 5 bases not matched to a gene. This CDR3 is built from 14 residues. The germline V gene has CDR1 DFQATT and CDR2 SNEGSKA (reference sequence).

The gene calls are TRBV30 and TRBJ2-7; D is unclear. The germline V gene encodes CDR1 GTSNPN and CDR2 SVGIG (reference sequence). Trimming stripped 1 base from V and 3 bases from J, with 19 bases between. The CDR3 covers 16 residues. The CDR3 DNA sequence: TGTGCCTGGAGTGCGAAACCGGGTCAGCAGTTCTACGAGCAGTACTTC. Encoded protein: CAWSAKPGQQFYEQYF.

The chain recombines TRBV7-2 with TRBJ2-3; D gene uncertain. This CDR3 has 14 residues. V lost 2 bases, J lost 6 bases, and 12 bases lay in between. Germline V CDR1 and CDR2: SGHTA, FQGNSA. In DNA form, the CDR3 reads TGTGCCAGCAGCTTAATGTCGCGGTCGGATACGCAGTATTTT. As protein: CASSLMSRSDTQYF.

V is TRBV18 and J is TRBJ1-1; D may be TRBD1 (6 bases). V lost 4 bases and J lost 2, with 11 bases in between. The CDR3 is 14 residues long. Per germline, CDR1 KGHSH and CDR2 LQKENI. CDR3 DNA sequence: TGTGCCAGCTCACTTAAACAGGGCAACACTGAAGCTTTCTTT. It yields the protein CASSLKQGNTEAFF. The complete variable domain, with remaining parts taken from reference TRBV18 and TRBJ1-1, reads NAGVMQNPRHLVRRRGQEARLRCSPMKGHSHVYWYRQLPEEGLKFMVYLQKENIIDESGMPKERFSAEFPKEGPSILRIQQVVRGDSAAYFCASSLKQGNTEAFFGQGTRLTVV.

The chain has TRBV30 and TRBJ2-3, with 8 nucleotides matching TRBD2. This CDR3 contains 16 residues. CDR1 GTSNPN and CDR2 SVGIG come from the germline V gene (reference sequence). Germline trimming cut 4 bases from V and 5 bases from J; bases unmatched to any gene: 14. The CDR3 sequence: CAWNGRLASVEDTQYF. CDR3 nucleotides: TGTGCCTGGAACGGACGACTAGCGTCGGTGGAAGATACGCAGTATTTT.

This sequence joins TRBV27 and TRBJ1-5; D is perhaps TRBD1 (6 bases). The CDR3 has 16 amino acids. Per the germline V gene, CDR1 is MNHEY and CDR2 is SMNVEV (reference sequence). Trimming stripped 6 bases from V and 7 bases from J, with 22 bases between. CDR3 nucleotides: TGTGCCAGCAGCCCCGAATACAGGGCTCTGGGCCAGCCCCAGCATTTT. It yields the protein CASSPEYRALGQPQHF.

The chain couples TRBV3-1 (or the pseudogene TRBV3-2) to TRBJ1-6, with unresolved D. V lost 6 bases, J lost 3 bases, and 9 bases lay in between. Germline lookup yields CDR1 LGHDT and CDR2 YNNKEL (reference sequence). The CDR3 covers 14 residues. CDR3 sequence (DNA): TGTGCCAGCAGTCGCGTAGACTATAATTCACCCCTCCACTTT. This codes for CASSRVDYNSPLHF.

The rearrangement uses TRBV19 and TRBJ1-1; D is ambiguous. The germline V gene encodes CDR1 LNHDA and CDR2 SQIVND (reference sequence). The CDR3 has 12 residues. V gave up 6 bases and J gave up 6 bases, with 11 bases separating them. CDR3: CASRTNGAEAFF. The CDR3, as DNA: TGTGCCAGTAGGACTAACGGGGCTGAAGCTTTCTTT.

This chain links TRBV20-1 with TRBJ2-3; D assignment may be TRBD1 or TRBD2 (5 bases each). V was pared by 3 bases and J by 5 bases, with 6 bases between. In germline, CDR1 is DFQATT, CDR2 SNEGSKA (reference sequence). CDR3 length: 11 residues. The chain's CDR3 is CSASGGDTQYF. The CDR3 DNA follows: TGCAGTGCTAGTGGGGGAGATACGCAGTATTTT.

This chain connects TRBV11-3 to TRBJ1-1; D gene uncertain. The CDR3 sequence is 13 residues long. CDR1 SGHNT and CDR2 YENEEA come from the germline V gene. V lost 3 bases and J lost 5, with 10 bases in between. The CDR3 DNA reads as TGTGCCAGCAGCTTCGATTATTCGACTGAAGCTTTCTTT. Translation gives CASSFDYSTEAFF.

The V and J genes are TRBV19 and TRBJ1-6; 7 nucleotides align to TRBD1. The V segment lost 4 bases and the J segment 8 bases; nucleotides outside the gene matches: 8. This CDR3 is 15 amino acids long. Germline loops: CDR1 LNHDA, CDR2 SQIVND (reference sequence). The CDR3 sequence is CASSTRQGVHSPLHF. The CDR3 DNA is TGTGCCAGTAGTACCAGACAGGGAGTCCATTCACCCCTCCACTTT.

The chain carries TRBV29-1 and TRBJ1-2, with D perhaps TRBD1 (6 bases). The CDR3 has 11 amino acids. The germline CDR1 and CDR2 sequences are SQVTM and ANQGSEA. Between the trimmed V and J ends, which lost 7 bases and 7 bases, there was a span of 13 bases. The CDR3 DNA follows: TGCAGCGCCTCAGGGGCGCCTGGCTACACCTTC. Translated, it gives CSASGAPGYTF. Combining the CDR3 with reference TRBV29-1 and TRBJ1-2 gives the whole variable domain SAVISQKPSRDICQRGTSLTIQCQVDSQVTMMFWYRQQPGQSLTLIATANQGSEATYESGFVIDKFPISRPNLTFSTLTVSNMSPEDSSIYLCSASGAPGYTFGSGTRLTVV.

The V and J genes are TRBV30 and TRBJ2-2; 8 bases align to TRBD2. This CDR3 comprises 13 residues. V dropped 0 bases and J dropped 8; count of bases not matched to a gene: 2. Germline CDR1 reads GTSNPN; CDR2 reads SVGIG (reference sequence). CDR3 loop: CAWSVAGEGELFF. The CDR3 region has the DNA TGTGCCTGGAGTGTAGCGGGGGAAGGGGAGCTGTTTTTT.

This clone was counted a single time. The J gene is TRBJ2-3, the V gene TRBV28, with 7 bases aligning to TRBD1. Germline values: CDR1 MDHEN, CDR2 SYDVKM. The CDR3 extends over 13 amino acids. J was trimmed by 4 bases and V by 6 bases; bases with no gene match: 4. Here the CDR3 reads CASRAQGADTQYF. CDR3 nucleotides: TGTGCCAGCAGGGCCCAGGGGGCAGATACGCAGTATTTT.

The rearrangement links TRBV27 to TRBJ1-1, with 8 bases aligning to TRBD1. Losses at the gene ends were 5 bases for V and 0 bases for J; bases not matched to a gene: 14. The V gene's germline CDR1 is MNHEY and CDR2 SMNVEV (reference sequence). The CDR3 contains 18 residues. The CDR3 nucleotides read TGTGCCAGCAGTACGGCCTACGACAGGGGACGATTGAACACTGAAGCTTTCTTT. Protein product: CASSTAYDRGRLNTEAFF.

The rearrangement links TRBV10-1 to TRBJ1-6; 7 nucleotides agree with TRBD1. The CDR3 extends over 12 amino acids. V gave up 5 bases and J gave up 8 bases; unmatched junction bases: 0. CDR1 and CDR2 from the germline V gene are WNHNN and SYGVQD (reference sequence). The CDR3 coding sequence is TGCGCCAGCAGTACAGGGGATTCACCCCTCCACTTT. Its protein is CASSTGDSPLHF.

This chain joins TRBV18 and TRBJ2-1; 7 nucleotides line up with TRBD1. V shed 0 bases and J 8 bases; nucleotides not matched to a gene: 7. CDR1 KGHSH and CDR2 LQKENI come from the germline V gene. The CDR3 extends over 15 amino acids. CDR3 nucleotides: TGTGCCAGCTCACCACCAGACAGGGTTGCCTATGAGCAGTTCTTC. Its protein is CASSPPDRVAYEQFF.